These T cell receptor beta chains were read from a single sample in a study of T cell repertoires in cytomegalovirus infection. MiXCR, applied by TCRdb to the reads, yields one record per CDR3 protein. The sample holds approximately 180,000 distinct CDR3 sequences, under 25% seen once. Sequencing was carried out using PBMCs. All receptors come from a human donor in good health (CMV status not recorded). Some clones in this sample may be carry-over from other donors' samples. Each CDR3 is given with its conserved first and last residue. The order of the fields is V gene, clone size, J gene, D gene, CDR3 protein, CDR3 DNA. The D gene is left open where the match is weak. Only some rows state a clone size, as once, few, many or a class for expanded clones.

v_gene: TRBV7-3
abundance: .
j_gene: TRBJ1-1
d_gene: .
CDR3aa: CASSGSADTEAFF
CDR3nt: TGTGCCAGCAGCGGTTCGGCGGACACTGAAGCTTTCTTT

v_gene: TRBV6-2/TRBV6-3
abundance: .
j_gene: TRBJ1-2
d_gene: .
CDR3aa: CASSYRKGDGYTF
CDR3nt: TGTGCCAGCAGTTACCGCAAAGGGGACGGCTACACCTTC

v_gene: TRBV9
abundance: .
j_gene: TRBJ2-2
d_gene: .
CDR3aa: CASSVSNTGELFF
CDR3nt: TGTGCCAGCAGCGTTTCGAACACCGGGGAGCTGTTTTTT

v_gene: TRBV18
abundance: few
j_gene: TRBJ1-1
d_gene: .
CDR3aa: CASSRTWTDKNTEAFF
CDR3nt: TGTGCCAGCTCTCGGACATGGACCGATAAAAACACTGAAGCTTTCTTT

v_gene: TRBV5-1
abundance: .
j_gene: TRBJ1-1
d_gene: TRBD1
CDR3aa: CASSKDRVSGTEAFF
CDR3nt: TGCGCCAGCAGCAAGGACAGGGTTTCGGGCACTGAAGCTTTCTTT

v_gene: TRBV20-1
abundance: few
j_gene: TRBJ2-4
d_gene: .
CDR3aa: CSARPGPPLAKNIQYF
CDR3nt: TGCAGTGCTCGGCCTGGACCACCACTAGCCAAAAACATTCAGTACTTC

v_gene: TRBV7-2
abundance: many
j_gene: TRBJ2-1
d_gene: .
CDR3aa: CASSLVGASDYRLEQFF
CDR3nt: TGTGCCAGCAGCTTAGTAGGGGCGTCGGACTATCGGCTTGAGCAGTTCTTC

v_gene: TRBV5-1
abundance: .
j_gene: TRBJ2-7
d_gene: TRBD2
CDR3aa: CASRLAGGYEQYF
CDR3nt: TGCGCCAGCAGACTAGCGGGGGGGTACGAGCAGTACTTC

v_gene: TRBV9
abundance: .
j_gene: TRBJ2-7
d_gene: .
CDR3aa: CASSVAPQTAEGEQYF
CDR3nt: TGTGCCAGCAGCGTAGCTCCCCAGACGGCAGAAGGCGAGCAGTACTTC

v_gene: TRBV29-1
abundance: .
j_gene: TRBJ2-5
d_gene: .
CDR3aa: CSVARAAETQYF
CDR3nt: TGCAGCGTTGCTAGGGCAGCGGAGACCCAGTACTTC

v_gene: TRBV6-1
abundance: many
j_gene: TRBJ1-2
d_gene: .
CDR3aa: CASSSFRGDYGYTF
CDR3nt: TGTGCCAGCAGTTCCTTTCGGGGAGACTATGGCTACACCTTC

v_gene: TRBV9
abundance: .
j_gene: TRBJ1-1
d_gene: .
CDR3aa: CASTLDGSHMNTEAFF
CDR3nt: TGTGCCAGCACCCTAGACGGGTCCCACATGAACACTGAAGCTTTCTTT

v_gene: TRBV30
abundance: few
j_gene: TRBJ1-2
d_gene: TRBD1
CDR3aa: CAWDRDVSGYTF
CDR3nt: TGTGCCTGGGACAGGGATGTCTCTGGCTACACCTTC

v_gene: TRBV7-2
abundance: many
j_gene: TRBJ2-7
d_gene: .
CDR3aa: CASSLAVGGFDEQYF
CDR3nt: TGTGCCAGCAGCTTGGCGGTAGGGGGGTTCGACGAGCAGTACTTC

v_gene: TRBV7-9
abundance: .
j_gene: TRBJ2-7
d_gene: .
CDR3aa: CASSLNRENEQYF
CDR3nt: TGTGCCAGCAGCTTAAACAGGGAGAACGAGCAGTACTTC

v_gene: TRBV7-3
abundance: many
j_gene: TRBJ2-3
d_gene: .
CDR3aa: CASSLKGSTDTQYF
CDR3nt: TGTGCCAGCAGCTTAAAGGGTAGCACAGATACGCAGTATTTT

v_gene: TRBV7-2
abundance: many
j_gene: TRBJ1-1
d_gene: TRBD1
CDR3aa: CASSARPGQGFNSEAFF
CDR3nt: TGTGCCAGCAGCGCCCGCCCGGGACAGGGGTTTAACTCTGAAGCTTTCTTT

v_gene: TRBV7-2
abundance: many
j_gene: TRBJ2-7
d_gene: TRBD2
CDR3aa: CASSLEAGAGYEQYF
CDR3nt: TGTGCCAGCAGCTTAGAAGCGGGAGCAGGGTACGAGCAGTACTTC

v_gene: TRBV12-5
abundance: few
j_gene: TRBJ1-1
d_gene: TRBD1
CDR3aa: CASGRQGITEAFF
CDR3nt: TGTGCTAGTGGTCGACAGGGTATAACTGAAGCTTTCTTT

v_gene: TRBV19
abundance: few
j_gene: TRBJ1-5
d_gene: .
CDR3aa: CASSRRGASNQPQHF
CDR3nt: TGTGCCAGTAGTCGACGCGGGGCGAGCAATCAGCCCCAGCATTTT

v_gene: TRBV19
abundance: few
j_gene: TRBJ2-7
d_gene: TRBD1
CDR3aa: CASGRDRAYEQYF
CDR3nt: TGTGCCAGTGGCCGGGACAGGGCCTACGAGCAGTACTTC

v_gene: TRBV7-2
abundance: many
j_gene: TRBJ1-4
d_gene: TRBD1
CDR3aa: CASSLRGQGGNEKLFF
CDR3nt: TGTGCCAGCAGCTTAAGGGGACAGGGCGGTAATGAAAAACTGTTTTTT

v_gene: TRBV4-1
abundance: .
j_gene: TRBJ1-1
d_gene: TRBD1
CDR3aa: CASSHNFGQGMNTEAFF
CDR3nt: TGCGCCAGCAGCCACAACTTCGGACAGGGGATGAACACTGAAGCTTTCTTT

v_gene: TRBV7-2
abundance: many
j_gene: TRBJ2-1
d_gene: TRBD2
CDR3aa: CASSTSIAGAGGYEQFF
CDR3nt: TGTGCCAGCAGTACTTCTATAGCGGGGGCCGGGGGATACGAGCAGTTCTTC

v_gene: TRBV18
abundance: .
j_gene: TRBJ2-7
d_gene: .
CDR3aa: CANSTSSYEQYF
CDR3nt: TGTGCCAACTCAACAAGCTCCTACGAGCAGTACTTC

v_gene: TRBV9
abundance: .
j_gene: TRBJ1-1
d_gene: .
CDR3aa: CASSPPTMNTEAFF
CDR3nt: TGTGCCAGCAGCCCACCGACTATGAACACTGAAGCTTTCTTT

v_gene: TRBV27
abundance: .
j_gene: TRBJ2-7
d_gene: TRBD1
CDR3aa: CASTWEGGGEQYF
CDR3nt: TGTGCCAGCACCTGGGAAGGGGGCGGCGAGCAGTACTTC

v_gene: TRBV10-3
abundance: .
j_gene: TRBJ1-2
d_gene: .
CDR3aa: CAISTDRSVGYTF
CDR3nt: TGTGCCATCAGCACAGACAGAAGTGTTGGCTACACCTTC

v_gene: TRBV6-2/TRBV6-3
abundance: .
j_gene: TRBJ1-5
d_gene: .
CDR3aa: CASSPHPSNQPQHF
CDR3nt: TGTGCCAGCAGTCCACACCCTAGCAATCAGCCCCAGCATTTT

v_gene: TRBV11-1
abundance: many
j_gene: TRBJ2-7
d_gene: TRBD2
CDR3aa: CASSFGLAGGTYEQYF
CDR3nt: TGTGCCAGCAGCTTCGGACTAGCGGGAGGAACCTACGAGCAGTACTTC

v_gene: TRBV11-2
abundance: .
j_gene: TRBJ2-3
d_gene: TRBD2
CDR3aa: CASSPLSGGRFDTQYF
CDR3nt: TGTGCCAGCAGCCCTCTTAGCGGGGGTAGGTTTGATACGCAGTATTTT

v_gene: TRBV2
abundance: few
j_gene: TRBJ2-7
d_gene: TRBD2
CDR3aa: CASDGGLAGGFSYEQYF
CDR3nt: TGTGCCAGCGACGGGGGACTAGCGGGAGGCTTCTCCTACGAGCAGTACTTC

v_gene: TRBV7-2
abundance: many
j_gene: TRBJ2-6
d_gene: .
CDR3aa: CASSFGGASRGANVLTF
CDR3nt: TGTGCCAGCAGCTTCGGCGGGGCCAGCCGTGGGGCCAACGTCCTGACTTTC

v_gene: TRBV25-1
abundance: few
j_gene: TRBJ1-2
d_gene: TRBD1
CDR3aa: CASGTGGYYGYTF
CDR3nt: TGTGCCAGCGGGACAGGGGGGTACTATGGCTACACCTTC

v_gene: TRBV19
abundance: .
j_gene: TRBJ2-7
d_gene: TRBD2
CDR3aa: CATALAGGPGHEQYF
CDR3nt: TGTGCCACCGCACTAGCGGGAGGCCCCGGCCACGAGCAGTACTTC

v_gene: TRBV11-3
abundance: few
j_gene: TRBJ2-5
d_gene: TRBD2
CDR3aa: CASSLASGGPQETQYF
CDR3nt: TGTGCCAGCAGCTTAGCCAGCGGGGGGCCTCAAGAGACCCAGTACTTC

v_gene: TRBV27
abundance: many
j_gene: TRBJ1-5
d_gene: .
CDR3aa: CASSFEGGINQPQHF
CDR3nt: TGTGCCAGCAGTTTTGAGGGGGGTATCAATCAGCCCCAGCATTTT

v_gene: TRBV7-3
abundance: few
j_gene: TRBJ1-1
d_gene: .
CDR3aa: CASSLSQGTEAFF
CDR3nt: TGTGCCAGCAGCTTAAGCCAGGGTACTGAAGCTTTCTTT

v_gene: TRBV7-6
abundance: many
j_gene: TRBJ1-1
d_gene: .
CDR3aa: CASSKTPGSTEAFF
CDR3nt: TGTGCCAGCAGCAAAACGCCGGGGTCCACTGAAGCTTTCTTT

v_gene: TRBV20-1
abundance: .
j_gene: TRBJ2-5
d_gene: TRBD2
CDR3aa: CSGRGLAGHLGETQYF
CDR3nt: TGCAGTGGCCGGGGACTAGCGGGGCATTTGGGAGAGACCCAGTACTTC

v_gene: TRBV7-8
abundance: .
j_gene: TRBJ2-7
d_gene: .
CDR3aa: CASAPVRDEQYF
CDR3nt: TGTGCCAGCGCGCCTGTGCGGGATGAGCAGTACTTC

v_gene: TRBV20-1
abundance: .
j_gene: TRBJ2-7
d_gene: TRBD1
CDR3aa: CSASLGGTGGYEQYF
CDR3nt: TGCAGTGCTAGTCTCGGTGGGACAGGGGGTTACGAGCAGTACTTC

v_gene: TRBV19
abundance: .
j_gene: TRBJ2-7
d_gene: TRBD1
CDR3aa: CASSIVPGQRGKYEQYF
CDR3nt: TGTGCCAGTAGTATTGTTCCGGGACAGAGAGGAAAATACGAGCAGTACTTC

v_gene: TRBV9
abundance: .
j_gene: TRBJ2-2
d_gene: .
CDR3aa: CASSVGQVVTGELFF
CDR3nt: TGTGCCAGCAGCGTAGGACAGGTAGTAACCGGGGAGCTGTTTTTT

v_gene: TRBV7-9
abundance: few
j_gene: TRBJ2-7
d_gene: .
CDR3aa: CASSLPGGSGAHF
CDR3nt: TGTGCCAGCAGCCTCCCCGGGGGTAGCGGCGCGCACTTC

v_gene: TRBV18
abundance: .
j_gene: TRBJ1-2
d_gene: .
CDR3aa: CASSLAQTLDGYTF
CDR3nt: TGTGCCAGCTCACTGGCACAGACCTTGGATGGCTACACCTTC

v_gene: TRBV5-4
abundance: .
j_gene: TRBJ1-1
d_gene: .
CDR3aa: CASSPLERNMNTEAFF
CDR3nt: TGTGCCAGCAGCCCCTTGGAGAGGAACATGAACACTGAAGCTTTCTTT

v_gene: TRBV11-3
abundance: few
j_gene: TRBJ1-3
d_gene: .
CDR3aa: CASSPRQGRGNTIYF
CDR3nt: TGTGCCAGCAGCCCAAGGCAGGGGAGAGGAAACACCATATATTTT

v_gene: TRBV7-3
abundance: many
j_gene: TRBJ2-3
d_gene: .
CDR3aa: CASSFGDPDTQYF
CDR3nt: TGTGCCAGCAGCTTTGGGGACCCAGATACGCAGTATTTT

v_gene: TRBV19
abundance: few
j_gene: TRBJ2-3
d_gene: .
CDR3aa: CASKVDSTDTQYF
CDR3nt: TGTGCCAGTAAGGTAGACTCGACAGATACGCAGTATTTT

v_gene: TRBV12-3/TRBV12-4
abundance: few
j_gene: TRBJ2-5
d_gene: TRBD2
CDR3aa: CASSLTPGLAGGETQYF
CDR3nt: TGTGCCAGCAGTTTGACCCCCGGACTAGCGGGAGGAGAGACCCAGTACTTC

v_gene: TRBV6-2/TRBV6-3
abundance: many
j_gene: TRBJ2-2
d_gene: TRBD1
CDR3aa: CATSPTGGMSGELFF
CDR3nt: TGTGCCACATCCCCAACAGGGGGAATGTCCGGGGAGCTGTTTTTT

v_gene: TRBV6-1
abundance: .
j_gene: TRBJ2-5
d_gene: TRBD2
CDR3aa: CASSEEGLAGATQYF
CDR3nt: TGTGCCAGCAGTGAAGAGGGACTAGCGGGGGCGACCCAGTACTTC

v_gene: TRBV6-6
abundance: .
j_gene: TRBJ2-5
d_gene: TRBD1
CDR3aa: CASDRGYAQPQETQYF
CDR3nt: TGTGCCAGCGACAGGGGATATGCCCAACCCCAAGAGACCCAGTACTTC

v_gene: TRBV4-1
abundance: .
j_gene: TRBJ1-1
d_gene: .
CDR3aa: CASSQVPLNTEAFF
CDR3nt: TGCGCCAGCAGCCAGGTCCCACTAAACACTGAAGCTTTCTTT